This T cell receptor (beta chain) is drawn from a study of T cell responses to AZD1222 COVID-19 vaccine. Clones were read by immunoSEQ multiplex PCR, and TCRdb kept only the in-frame ones, dropping some. The table shows some 150,000 clones, with about nine tenths occurring only once. This clone has just a few counts. V was trimmed by 0 bases and J by 4 bases, leaving 7 bases between them. The CDR3 has 13 residues. Germline V gene data show CDR1 as GTSNPN and CDR2 as SVGIG (reference sequence). The rearrangement joins TRBV30 to TRBJ1-5, with D perhaps matching TRBD1 (5 bases). The source material was peripheral blood, sampled 28 days after the second AZD1222 dose. This sequence was found in an adult who received the AZD1222 COVID-19 vaccine. CDR3 DNA: TGTGCCTGGAGTGTACAGGCAAATCAGCCCCAGCATTTT. Translated: CAWSVQANQPQHF. The full variable domain, with the rest looked up from reference TRBV30 and TRBJ1-5, is SQTIHQWPATLVQPVGSPLSLECTVEGTSNPNLYWYRQAAGRGLQLLFYSVGIGQISSEVPQNLSASRPQDRQFILSSKKLLLSDSGFYLCAWSVQANQPQHFGDGTRLSIL.